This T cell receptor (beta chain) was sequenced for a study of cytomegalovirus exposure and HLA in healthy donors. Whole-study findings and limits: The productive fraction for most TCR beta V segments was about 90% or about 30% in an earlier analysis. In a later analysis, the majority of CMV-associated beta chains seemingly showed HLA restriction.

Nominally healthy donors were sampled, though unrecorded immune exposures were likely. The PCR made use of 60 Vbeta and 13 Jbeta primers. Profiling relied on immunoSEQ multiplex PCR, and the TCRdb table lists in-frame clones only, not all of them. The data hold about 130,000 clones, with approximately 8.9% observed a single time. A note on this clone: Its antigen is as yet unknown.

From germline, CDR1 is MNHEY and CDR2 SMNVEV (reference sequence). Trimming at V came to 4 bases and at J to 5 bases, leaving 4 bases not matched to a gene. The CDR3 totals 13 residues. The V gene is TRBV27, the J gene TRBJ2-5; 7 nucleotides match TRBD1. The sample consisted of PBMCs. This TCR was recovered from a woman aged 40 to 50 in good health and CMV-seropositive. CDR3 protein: CASSYDREETQYF. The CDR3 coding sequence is TGTGCCAGCAGTTACGACAGGGAGGAGACCCAGTACTTC.